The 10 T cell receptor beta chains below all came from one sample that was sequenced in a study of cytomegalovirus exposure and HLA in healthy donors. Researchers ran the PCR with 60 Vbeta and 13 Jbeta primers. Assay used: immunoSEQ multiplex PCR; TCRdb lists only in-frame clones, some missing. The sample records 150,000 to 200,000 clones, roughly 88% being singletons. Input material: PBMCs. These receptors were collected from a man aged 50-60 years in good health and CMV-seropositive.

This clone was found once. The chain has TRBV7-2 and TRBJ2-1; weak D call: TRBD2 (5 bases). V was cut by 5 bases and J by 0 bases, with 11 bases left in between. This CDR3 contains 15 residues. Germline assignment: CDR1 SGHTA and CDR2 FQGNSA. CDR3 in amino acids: CASSRSGSSYNEQFF. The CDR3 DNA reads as TGTGCCAGCAGCCGAAGCGGTAGCTCCTACAATGAGCAGTTCTTC.

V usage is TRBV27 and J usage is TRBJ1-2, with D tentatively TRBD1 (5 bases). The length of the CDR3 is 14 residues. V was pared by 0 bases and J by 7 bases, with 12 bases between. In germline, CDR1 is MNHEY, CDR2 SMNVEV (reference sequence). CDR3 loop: CASSLSGPSFGYTF. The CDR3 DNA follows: TGTGCCAGCAGTTTATCGGGGCCATCCTTTGGCTACACCTTC.

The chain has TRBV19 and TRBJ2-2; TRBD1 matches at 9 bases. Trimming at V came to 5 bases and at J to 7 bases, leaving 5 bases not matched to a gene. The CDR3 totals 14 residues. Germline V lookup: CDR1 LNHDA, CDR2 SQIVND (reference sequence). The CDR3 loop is CASSRDRVGGELFF. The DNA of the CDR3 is TGTGCCAGTAGTCGGGACAGGGTTGGCGGGGAGCTGTTTTTT.

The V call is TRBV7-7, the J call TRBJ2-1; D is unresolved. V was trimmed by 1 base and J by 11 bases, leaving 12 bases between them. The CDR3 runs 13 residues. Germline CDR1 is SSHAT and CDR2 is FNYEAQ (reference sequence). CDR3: CASSLGGADKQFF. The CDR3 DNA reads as TGTGCCAGCAGCTTAGGAGGAGCCGATAAGCAGTTCTTC.

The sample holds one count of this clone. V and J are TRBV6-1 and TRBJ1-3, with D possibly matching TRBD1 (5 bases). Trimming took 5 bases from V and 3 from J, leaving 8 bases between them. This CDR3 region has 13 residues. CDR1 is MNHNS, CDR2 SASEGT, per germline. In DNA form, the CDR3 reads TGTGCCAGCAGTCCGGGGGTTGGAAACACCATATATTTT. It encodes CASSPGVGNTIYF.

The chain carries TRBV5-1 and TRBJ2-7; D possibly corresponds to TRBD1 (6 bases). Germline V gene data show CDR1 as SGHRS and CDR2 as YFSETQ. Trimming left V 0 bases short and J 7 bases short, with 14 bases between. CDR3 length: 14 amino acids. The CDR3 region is CASSLEQGFWEQYF. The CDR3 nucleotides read TGCGCCAGCAGCTTGGAACAGGGTTTCTGGGAGCAGTACTTC. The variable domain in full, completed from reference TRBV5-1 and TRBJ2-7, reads KAGVTQTPRYLIKTRGQQVTLSCSPISGHRSVSWYQQTPGQGLQFLFEYFSETQRNKGNFPGRFSGRQFSNSRSEMNVSTLELGDSALYLCASSLEQGFWEQYFGPGTRLTVT.

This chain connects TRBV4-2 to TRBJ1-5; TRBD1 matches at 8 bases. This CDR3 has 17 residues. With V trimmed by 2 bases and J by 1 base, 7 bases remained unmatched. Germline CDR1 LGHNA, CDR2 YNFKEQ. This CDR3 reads CASSQSGTGTSNQPQHF. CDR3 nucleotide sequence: TGTGCCAGCAGCCAATCCGGGACAGGTACGAGCAATCAGCCCCAGCATTTT.

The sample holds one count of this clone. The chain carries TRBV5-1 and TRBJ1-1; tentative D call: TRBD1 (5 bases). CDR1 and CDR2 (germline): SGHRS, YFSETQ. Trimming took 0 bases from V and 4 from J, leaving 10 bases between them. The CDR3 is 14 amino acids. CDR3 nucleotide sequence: TGCGCCAGCAGCTTGGGGGGCTCGGCCACTGAAGCTTTCTTT. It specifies CASSLGGSATEAFF. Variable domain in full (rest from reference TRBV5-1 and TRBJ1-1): KAGVTQTPRYLIKTRGQQVTLSCSPISGHRSVSWYQQTPGQGLQFLFEYFSETQRNKGNFPGRFSGRQFSNSRSEMNVSTLELGDSALYLCASSLGGSATEAFFGQGTRLTVV.

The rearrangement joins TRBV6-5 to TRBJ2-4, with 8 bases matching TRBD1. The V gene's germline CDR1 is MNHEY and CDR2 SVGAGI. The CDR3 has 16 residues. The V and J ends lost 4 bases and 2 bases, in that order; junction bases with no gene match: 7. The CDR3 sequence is CASSSPGQASKNIQYF. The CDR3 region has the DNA TGTGCCAGCAGTTCGCCGGGACAGGCCTCCAAAAACATTCAGTACTTC.

The CDR3 nucleotides read TGTGCCAGCAAAAGCCGGGACACCCTGAACACTGAAGCTTTCTTT. Its translation is CASKSRDTLNTEAFF. The genes are TRBV11-1 and TRBJ1-1, with D possibly matching TRBD1 (6 bases). CDR3 length: 15 residues. From germline, CDR1 is SGHAT and CDR2 FQDESV (reference sequence). V lost 7 bases to trimming and J lost 0 bases, with 15 bases between them.